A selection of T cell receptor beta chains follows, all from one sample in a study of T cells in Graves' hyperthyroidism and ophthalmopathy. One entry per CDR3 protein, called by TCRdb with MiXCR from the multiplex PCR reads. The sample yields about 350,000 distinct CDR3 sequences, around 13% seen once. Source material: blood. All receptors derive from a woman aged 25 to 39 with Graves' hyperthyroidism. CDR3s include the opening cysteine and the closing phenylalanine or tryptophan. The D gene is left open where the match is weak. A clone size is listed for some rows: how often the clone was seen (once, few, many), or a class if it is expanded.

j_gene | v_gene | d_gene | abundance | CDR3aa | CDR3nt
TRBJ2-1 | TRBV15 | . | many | CATSRVSVRDFEPHEQFF | TGTGCCACCAGCAGAGTAAGCGTCCGGGACTTTGAACCCCATGAGCAGTTCTTC
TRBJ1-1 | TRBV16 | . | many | CASSPGRAAEAFF | TGTGCCAGCAGCCCCGGCAGGGCGGCTGAAGCTTTCTTT
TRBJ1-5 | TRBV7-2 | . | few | CASSLLYKPQHF | TGTGCCAGCAGCTTATTGTATAAGCCCCAGCATTTT
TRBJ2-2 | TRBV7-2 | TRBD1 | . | CASSSTGVGTGELFF | TGTGCCAGCAGCTCTACAGGGGTAGGCACCGGGGAGCTGTTTTTT
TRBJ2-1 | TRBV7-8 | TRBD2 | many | CASSPGLAGGVEQFF | TGTGCCAGCAGCCCGGGACTAGCGGGAGGGGTAGAGCAGTTCTTC
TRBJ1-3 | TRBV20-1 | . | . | CSAREGTGNTIYF | TGCAGTGCTAGAGAGGGGACTGGAAACACCATATATTTT
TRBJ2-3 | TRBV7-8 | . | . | CASSVETSGTQYF | TGTGCCAGCAGCGTGGAGACCTCGGGTACGCAGTATTTT
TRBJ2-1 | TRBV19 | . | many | CASSMGGYNEQFF | TGTGCCAGTAGTATGGGAGGATACAATGAGCAGTTCTTC
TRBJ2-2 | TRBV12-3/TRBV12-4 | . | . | CASSPIKGELLF | TGTGCCAGCAGTCCAATAAAAGGGGAGCTGCTTTTT
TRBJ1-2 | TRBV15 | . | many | CATTLMGVPANYGYTF | TGTGCCACCACTCTGATGGGAGTTCCGGCTAACTATGGCTACACCTTC
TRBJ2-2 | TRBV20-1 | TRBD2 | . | CSASYSGRGTGELFF | TGCAGTGCTAGTTATAGCGGGAGGGGTACCGGGGAGCTGTTTTTT
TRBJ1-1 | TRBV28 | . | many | CASREWMQRNTEAFF | TGTGCCAGCAGAGAATGGATGCAGAGGAACACTGAAGCTTTCTTT
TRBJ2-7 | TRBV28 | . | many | CASRGLWGYEQYF | TGTGCCAGCCGCGGACTGTGGGGCTACGAGCAGTACTTC
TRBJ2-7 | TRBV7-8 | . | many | CASSPTRLGSYEQYF | TGTGCCAGCAGCCCGACTCGACTAGGATCCTACGAGCAGTACTTC
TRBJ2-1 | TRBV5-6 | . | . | CASSLGSLYNEQFF | TGTGCCAGCAGCTTGGGCTCCCTCTACAATGAGCAGTTCTTC
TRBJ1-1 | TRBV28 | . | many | CASSLGGFQGTEAFF | TGTGCCAGCAGTTTGGGAGGCTTCCAGGGGACTGAAGCTTTCTTT
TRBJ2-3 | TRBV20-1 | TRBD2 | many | CSARRGYSDTQYF | TGCAGTGCTAGGCGGGGGTACTCAGATACGCAGTATTTT
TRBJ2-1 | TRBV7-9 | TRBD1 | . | CASSPRGDRSYNEQFF | TGTGCCAGCAGCCCAAGAGGGGACAGATCCTACAATGAGCAGTTCTTC
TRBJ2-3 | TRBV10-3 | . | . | CAISGRTRTDTQYF | TGTGCCATCAGTGGACGTACCCGCACAGATACGCAGTATTTT
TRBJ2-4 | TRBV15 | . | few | CATTPGDKNIQYF | TGTGCCACCACTCCCGGAGACAAAAACATTCAGTACTTC
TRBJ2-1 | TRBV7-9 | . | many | CASSLVLASANEQFF | TGTGCCAGCAGCTTAGTTTTAGCGAGCGCTAATGAGCAGTTCTTC
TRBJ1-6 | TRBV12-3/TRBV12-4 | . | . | CASSPPTGMGIGPLHF | TGTGCCAGCAGTCCCCCAACAGGGATGGGGATCGGACCCCTCCACTTT
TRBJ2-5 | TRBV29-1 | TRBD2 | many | CSVELAGASKETQYF | TGCAGCGTTGAACTAGCGGGAGCCTCAAAAGAGACCCAGTACTTC
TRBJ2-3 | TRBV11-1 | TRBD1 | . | CASSLGQGEGTQYF | TGTGCCAGCAGCCTGGGACAGGGAGAGGGTACGCAGTATTTT